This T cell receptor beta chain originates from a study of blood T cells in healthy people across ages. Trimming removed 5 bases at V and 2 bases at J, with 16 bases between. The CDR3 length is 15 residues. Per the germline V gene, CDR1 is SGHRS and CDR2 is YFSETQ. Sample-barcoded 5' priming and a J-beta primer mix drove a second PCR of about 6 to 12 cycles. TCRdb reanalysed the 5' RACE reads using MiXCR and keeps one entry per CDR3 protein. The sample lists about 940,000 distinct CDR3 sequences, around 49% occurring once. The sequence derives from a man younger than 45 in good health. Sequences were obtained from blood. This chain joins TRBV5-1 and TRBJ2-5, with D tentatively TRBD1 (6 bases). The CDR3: CASSSDRTPQETQYF. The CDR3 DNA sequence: TGCGCCAGCAGTTCCGACAGGACGCCACAAGAGACCCAGTACTTC.